Following are 21 T cell receptor beta chains from one sample sequenced in a study of T cell clones after liver transplantation. Clones were sequenced by immunoSEQ multiplex PCR, and TCRdb holds only the in-frame ones, with some missing. The sample includes about 68,000 clones, around 92% of them seen just once. The sample consisted of CD4+ T cells from blood, taken less than 27 months after liver transplant. The receptor set was obtained from a human patient who received a liver transplant. Certain T cells may be donor cells from the graft.

The gene calls are TRBV18 and TRBJ2-5; 8 bases are a match to TRBD2. Trimming took 1 base from V and 4 from J; bases not matched to a gene: 8. Per the germline V gene, CDR1 is KGHSH and CDR2 is LQKENI. The CDR3 totals 16 residues. CDR3 amino acids: CASSPQSPGGRETQYF. Written as DNA, the CDR3 is TGTGCCAGCTCACCACAATCGCCGGGGGGGAGAGAGACCCAGTACTTC.

This clone appeared a few times. The CDR3 nucleotides are TGTGCCAGCAGTGAACAGGCAACTAACTATGGCTACACCTTC. Translating gives CASSEQATNYGYTF. The gene calls are TRBV2 and TRBJ1-2; D is ambiguous. Trimming removed 2 bases at V and 0 bases at J, with 7 bases between. Germline V CDR1 and CDR2: SNHLY, FYNNEI. This CDR3 contains 14 residues.

The chain uses TRBV11-2 and TRBJ1-2; tentative D call: TRBD1 (5 bases). V was trimmed by 4 bases and J by 8 bases, leaving 17 bases between them. The CDR3 contains 14 residues. CDR1 and CDR2 from the germline V gene are SGHAT and FQNNGV. CDR3 bases: TGTGCCAGCAGCTCCCAGGGTAGGAATACGGGCTACACCTTC. Its protein product is CASSSQGRNTGYTF.

V gene TRBV5-1 combines with J gene TRBJ2-7, with 9 bases that match TRBD1. J gave up 4 bases and V 5 bases, and 7 bases lay outside the gene matches. This CDR3 is built from 14 residues. Germline V gene data show CDR1 as SGHRS and CDR2 as YFSETQ. CDR3 DNA sequence: TGCGCCAGCAGGTCTAACAGGGGGCGGTACGAGCAGTACTTC. The encoded protein is CASRSNRGRYEQYF.

The gene calls are TRBV6-5 and TRBJ1-2, with TRBD1 identical over 8 bases. Germline CDR1 MNHEY, CDR2 SVGAGI. The CDR3 is made up of 13 amino acids. J gave up 6 bases and V 7 bases, and 7 bases lay outside the gene matches. The CDR3 here is CASKMDRVNGYTF. The CDR3 DNA is TGTGCCAGCAAAATGGACAGGGTAAATGGCTACACCTTC.

The rearrangement joins TRBV5-8 to TRBJ1-5; 8 positions agree with TRBD1. The CDR3 consists of 14 residues. Trimming at V came to 4 bases and at J to 5 bases, leaving 5 bases not matched to a gene. Germline values: CDR1 SGHTS, CDR2 YDEGEE. The CDR3 sequence: CASSPRTGHQPQHF. CDR3 in DNA: TGTGCCAGCAGCCCCCGGACAGGGCATCAGCCCCAGCATTTT.

The count of this clone is one. The chain joins TRBV5-4 to TRBJ1-2, with D maybe TRBD1 (5 bases). The germline V gene encodes CDR1 SGHNT and CDR2 YYREEE (reference sequence). Deletions cut 0 bases from V and 6 bases from J, with 12 bases between. The CDR3 loop spans 14 amino acids. As DNA, the CDR3 is TGTGCCAGCAGCTTGGCCCTACGGGGGAATGGCTACACCTTC. Translation: CASSLALRGNGYTF.

As for this clone: Compared with germline, one end of the junction differs, possibly owing to a read error. The chain uses TRBV2 and TRBJ2-7; 9 bases are a match to TRBD2. Per the germline V gene, CDR1 is SNHLY and CDR2 is FYNNEI. The CDR3 spans 17 residues. The CDR3, as DNA: TGTGCCAGCAGGGGGACACGTTTGACAGACTTTATAGCGGGAGAAGGGTTC. Translation: CASRGTRLTDFIAGEGF.

The chain links TRBV19 to TRBJ1-3, with a tentative D call TRBD1 (5 bases). V shed 3 bases and J shed 4 bases, with 10 bases lying between them. The germline V gene encodes CDR1 LNHDA and CDR2 SQIVND (reference sequence). This CDR3 region has 14 residues. The CDR3 bases are TGTGCCAGTAGTATTCGGGGGGAAGGAAACACCATATATTTT. It encodes CASSIRGEGNTIYF.

V and J are TRBV11-2 and TRBJ2-7; D is uncertain. CDR1 SGHAT and CDR2 FQNNGV come from the germline V gene. The CDR3 is 14 amino acids. Trimming cost V 4 bases and J 3 bases, with 13 bases left between them. CDR3 coding DNA: TGTGCCAGCAGCTCCGGGTCCTTCAGCTACGAGCAGTACTTC. This gives the protein CASSSGSFSYEQYF.

The DNA for the CDR3 is TGTGCCAGCAGTAGGGACCTCCTAGCAAACTCCTACGAGCAGTACTTC. It is translated as CASSRDLLANSYEQYF. The chain combines TRBV6-6 with TRBJ2-7, with D tentatively TRBD1 or TRBD2 (5 bases each). Germline values: CDR1 MNHNY, CDR2 SVGAGI (reference sequence). The CDR3 length is 16 residues. Trimming took 5 bases from V and 0 from J, leaving 17 bases between them.

The chain uses TRBV10-2 and TRBJ2-1; 11 nucleotides agree with TRBD2. CDR1 and CDR2 (germline): WSHSY, SAAADI. This CDR3 has 19 residues. With 6 bases clipped from V and 0 bases from J, the junction kept 13 bases outside the gene matches. In nucleotides, the CDR3 is TGCGCCAGCAGGGGGAAGACTAGCGGGATAGCGCTCTCCTACAATGAGCAGTTCTTC. Amino acids: CASRGKTSGIALSYNEQFF.

This clone appeared once. This chain links TRBV5-4 with TRBJ1-1; D perhaps matches TRBD1 (6 bases). The germline V gene encodes CDR1 SGHNT and CDR2 YYREEE (reference sequence). V was shortened by 1 base and J by 5 bases, with 15 bases between the two germline ends. CDR3 length: 15 amino acids. The CDR3 region has the DNA TGTGCCAGCAGCTTGAATGGACAAGGGGGAACTGAAGCTTTCTTT. Protein sequence: CASSLNGQGGTEAFF.

The chain has TRBV19 and TRBJ2-1; TRBD2 is a possible D gene (5 bases). The CDR3 covers 15 residues. Trimming pared 3 bases from V and 0 bases from J, leaving 9 bases between. The germline V gene encodes CDR1 LNHDA and CDR2 SQIVND (reference sequence). CDR3 sequence (DNA): TGTGCCAGTAGTATGAGAGGGTCCTCCTACAATGAGCAGTTCTTC. Translating gives CASSMRGSSYNEQFF.

In DNA form, the CDR3 reads TGTGCCAGCAGCTTCTTCCGACAGAACACCGGGGAGCTGTTTTTT. Translated, it gives CASSFFRQNTGELFF. The genes are TRBV5-6 and TRBJ2-2; the D is unclear. The CDR3 covers 15 residues. From germline, CDR1 is SGHDT and CDR2 YYEEEE. Trimming left V 2 bases short and J 1 base short, with 9 bases between.

CDR3 nucleotide sequence: TGTGCCAGCAAACCTCGGGGGGCGGGACAGCCCCAGCATTTT. Its protein is CASKPRGAGQPQHF. V gene TRBV6-1 combines with J gene TRBJ1-5, with D possibly being TRBD1 (6 bases). This CDR3 comprises 14 residues. Looked up from germline, CDR1 is MNHNS and CDR2 is SASEGT. The V end was cut by 7 bases, the J end by 7 bases, with 17 bases between.

The chain uses TRBV7-9 and TRBJ2-7; TRBD2 is a possible D gene (5 bases). CDR3 length: 13 amino acids. The germline V gene has CDR1 SEHNR and CDR2 FQNEAQ (reference sequence). V lost 3 bases and J 7 bases, leaving 13 bases between the germline ends. The CDR3 nucleotides read TGTGCCAGCAGCTTGGGAGCGGAGTGGGAGCAGTACTTC. Protein sequence: CASSLGAEWEQYF.

V and J are TRBV7-2 and TRBJ2-7; a possible D gene is TRBD2 (6 bases). CDR1 and CDR2 (germline): SGHTA, FQGNSA. The V and J ends lost 2 bases and 5 bases respectively, with 13 bases between them. The CDR3 covers 14 residues. This CDR3 is CASSLREWSNEQYF. As DNA, the CDR3 is TGTGCCAGCAGCTTACGGGAGTGGTCTAACGAGCAGTACTTC.

The genes are TRBV5-3 and TRBJ2-1; 8 nucleotides align to TRBD2. TRBV5-3 is an ORF for which the function is uncertain. Unmatched junction bases numbered 0, after V lost 4 bases and J lost 0 bases. The CDR3 runs to 14 residues. CDR3: CARSTSGSYNEQFF. CDR3 sequence (DNA): TGTGCCAGAAGCACTAGCGGCTCCTACAATGAGCAGTTCTTC.

This chain links TRBV6-4 with TRBJ2-2; unclear D gene. V was trimmed by 10 bases and J by 1 base, leaving 7 bases between them. In germline, CDR1 is MRHNA, CDR2 SNTAGT. This CDR3 spans 12 amino acids. DNA for the CDR3: TGTGCCATACAAGAGAACACCGGGGAGCTGTTTTTT. Translation: CAIQENTGELFF.

CDR3 loop: CASSPLASGSSGANVLTF. In nucleotides, the CDR3 is TGTGCCAGCTCACCTTTGGCTAGCGGGAGTTCTGGGGCCAACGTCCTGACTTTC. The chain joins TRBV18 to TRBJ2-6; TRBD2 agrees at 10 bases. Germline assignment: CDR1 KGHSH and CDR2 LQKENI. The CDR3 contains 18 residues. Trimming at V came to 3 bases and at J to 1 base, leaving 6 bases not matched to a gene.